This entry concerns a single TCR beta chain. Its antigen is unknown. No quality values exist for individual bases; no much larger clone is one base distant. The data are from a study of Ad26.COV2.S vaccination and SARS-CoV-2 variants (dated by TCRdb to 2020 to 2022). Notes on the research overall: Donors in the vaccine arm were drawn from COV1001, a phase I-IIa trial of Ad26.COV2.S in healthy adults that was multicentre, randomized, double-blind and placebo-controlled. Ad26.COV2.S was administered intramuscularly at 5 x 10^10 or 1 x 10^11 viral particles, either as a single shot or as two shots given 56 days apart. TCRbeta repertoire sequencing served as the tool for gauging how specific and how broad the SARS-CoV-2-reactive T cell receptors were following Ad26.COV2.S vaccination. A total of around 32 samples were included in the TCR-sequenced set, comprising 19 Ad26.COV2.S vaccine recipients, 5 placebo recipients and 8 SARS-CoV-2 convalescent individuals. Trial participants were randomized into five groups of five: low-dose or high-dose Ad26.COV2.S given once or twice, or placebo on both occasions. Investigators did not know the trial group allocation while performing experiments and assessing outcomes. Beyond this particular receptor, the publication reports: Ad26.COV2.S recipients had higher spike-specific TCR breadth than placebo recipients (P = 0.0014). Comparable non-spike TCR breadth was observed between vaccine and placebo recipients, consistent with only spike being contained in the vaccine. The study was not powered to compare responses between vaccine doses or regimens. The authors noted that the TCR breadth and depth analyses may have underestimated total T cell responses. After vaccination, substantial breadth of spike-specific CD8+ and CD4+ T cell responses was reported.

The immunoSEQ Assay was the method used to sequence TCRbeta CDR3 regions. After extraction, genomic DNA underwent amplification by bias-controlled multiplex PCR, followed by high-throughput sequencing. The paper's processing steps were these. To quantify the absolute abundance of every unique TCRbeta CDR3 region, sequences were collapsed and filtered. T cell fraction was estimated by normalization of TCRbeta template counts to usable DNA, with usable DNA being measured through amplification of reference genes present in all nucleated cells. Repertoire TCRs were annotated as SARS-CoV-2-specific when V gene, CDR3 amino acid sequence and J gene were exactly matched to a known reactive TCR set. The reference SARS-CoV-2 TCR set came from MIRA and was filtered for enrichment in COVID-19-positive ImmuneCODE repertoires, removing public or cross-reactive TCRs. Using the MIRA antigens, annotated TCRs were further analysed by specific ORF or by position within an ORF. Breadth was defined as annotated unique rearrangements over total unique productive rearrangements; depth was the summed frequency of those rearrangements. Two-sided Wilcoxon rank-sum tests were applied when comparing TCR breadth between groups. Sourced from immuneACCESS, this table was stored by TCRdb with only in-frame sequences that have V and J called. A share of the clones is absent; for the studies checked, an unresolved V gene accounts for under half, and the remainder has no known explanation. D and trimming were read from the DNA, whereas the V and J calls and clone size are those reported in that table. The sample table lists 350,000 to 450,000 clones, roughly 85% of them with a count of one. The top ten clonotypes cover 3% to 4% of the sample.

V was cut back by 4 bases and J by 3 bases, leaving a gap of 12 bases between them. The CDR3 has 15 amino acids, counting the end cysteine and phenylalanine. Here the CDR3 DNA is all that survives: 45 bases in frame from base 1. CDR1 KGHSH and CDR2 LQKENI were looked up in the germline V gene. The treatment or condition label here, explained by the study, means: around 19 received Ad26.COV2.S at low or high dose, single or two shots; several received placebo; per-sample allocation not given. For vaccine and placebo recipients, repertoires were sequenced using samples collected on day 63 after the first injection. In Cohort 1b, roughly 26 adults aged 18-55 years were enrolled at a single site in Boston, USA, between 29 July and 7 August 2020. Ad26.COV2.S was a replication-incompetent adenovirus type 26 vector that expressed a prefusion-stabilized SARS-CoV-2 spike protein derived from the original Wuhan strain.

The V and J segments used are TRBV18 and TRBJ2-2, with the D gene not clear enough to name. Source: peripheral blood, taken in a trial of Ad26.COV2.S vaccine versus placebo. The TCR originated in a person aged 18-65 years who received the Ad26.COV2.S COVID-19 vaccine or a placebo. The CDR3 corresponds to CASSRQTSDTGELFF. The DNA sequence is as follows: TGTGCCAGCTCACGCCAGACGTCCGACACCGGGGAGCTGTTTTTT.